This T cell receptor (beta chain) was captured by sequencing in a study of radiation and T cells in renal cell carcinoma. Whole-study context: Nephrectomy followed 15 Gy stereotactic body radiation by 4 weeks. Study results and caveats: From baseline, blood top tumor clonotypes peaked at 2 weeks post-radiation.

The CDR3 runs 13 residues. After removal of 6 bases from V and 2 bases from J, the junction contained 3 bases not matched to a gene. CDR1 is MNHNS, CDR2 SASEGT, per germline. Time point denoted: blood 2 weeks post-SBRT. Noted treatment: 15 Gy SBRT to primary tumor, nephrectomy 4 weeks later. Blood was sampled at baseline, 2 weeks and 4 weeks after SBRT. This renal cell carcinoma was of the clear cell type. A note on this clone: Its antigen is not known.

The data were produced by immunoSEQ multiplex PCR, yet TCRdb's version contains in-frame clones alone and is incomplete. The profile shows over 60,000 clones, just over 85% of them singletons. Sequences were derived from blood, sampled from a patient whose treatment included radiotherapy and nephrectomy. The chain couples TRBV6-1 to TRBJ2-7, with 8 bases lining up with TRBD1. This receptor was taken from a woman aged 50 to 60 with renal cell carcinoma. The CDR3 nucleotides are TGTGCCAGCAGGGGACAGGAGGCCTACGAGCAGTACTTC. Its translation: CASRGQEAYEQYF.